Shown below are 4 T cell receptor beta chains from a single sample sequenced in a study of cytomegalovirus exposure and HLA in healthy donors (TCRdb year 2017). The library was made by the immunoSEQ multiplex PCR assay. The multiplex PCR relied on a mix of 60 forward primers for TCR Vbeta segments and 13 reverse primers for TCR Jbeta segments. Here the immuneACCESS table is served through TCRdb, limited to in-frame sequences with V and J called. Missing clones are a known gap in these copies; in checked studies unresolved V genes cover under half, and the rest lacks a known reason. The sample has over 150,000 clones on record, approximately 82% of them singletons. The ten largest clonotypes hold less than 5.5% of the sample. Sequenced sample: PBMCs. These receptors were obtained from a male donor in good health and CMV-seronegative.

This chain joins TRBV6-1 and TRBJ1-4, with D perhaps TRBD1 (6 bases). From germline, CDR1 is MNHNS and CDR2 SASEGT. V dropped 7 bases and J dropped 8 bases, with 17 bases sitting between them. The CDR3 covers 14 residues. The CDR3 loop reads CASNSGQWDEKLFF. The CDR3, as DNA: TGTGCCAGCAATTCGGGACAATGGGACGAAAAACTGTTTTTT.

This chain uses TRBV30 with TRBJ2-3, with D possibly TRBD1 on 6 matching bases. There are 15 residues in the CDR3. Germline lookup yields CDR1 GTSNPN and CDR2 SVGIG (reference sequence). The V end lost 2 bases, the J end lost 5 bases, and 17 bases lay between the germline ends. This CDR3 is CAWSFKTGRGDTQYF. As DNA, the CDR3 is TGTGCCTGGAGTTTCAAAACAGGGAGAGGAGATACGCAGTATTTT.

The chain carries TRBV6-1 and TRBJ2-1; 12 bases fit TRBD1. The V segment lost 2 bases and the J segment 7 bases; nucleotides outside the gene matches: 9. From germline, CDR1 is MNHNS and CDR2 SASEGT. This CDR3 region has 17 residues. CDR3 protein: CASSERWGQGAGNEQFF. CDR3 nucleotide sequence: TGTGCCAGCAGTGAACGGTGGGGACAGGGGGCGGGAAATGAGCAGTTCTTC.

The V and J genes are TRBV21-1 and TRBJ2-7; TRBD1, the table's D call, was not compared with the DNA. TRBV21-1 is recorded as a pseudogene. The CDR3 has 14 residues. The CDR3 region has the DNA TGTGCCAGCAGCAATCAAGACAGTACCTACGAGCAGTACTTC. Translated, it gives CASSNQDSTYEQYF.